Each of the 16 T cell receptor beta chains below was sequenced from the same sample in a study of blood T cell repertoires in COVID-19. Some clones are missing from TCRdb's copy, which holds only in-frame ones; the method was immunoSEQ multiplex PCR. The sample shows about 200,000 clones, approximately 86% of them seen only once. The sample comprised PBMCs or T cells enriched from blood (not recorded which). The receptors come from a woman aged 25-40 years who had recovered from COVID-19.

The V call is TRBV5-1, the J call TRBJ1-1, with 7 positions matching TRBD1. Trimming removed 2 bases from V and 5 bases from J; junction bases left unmatched: 9. Germline values: CDR1 SGHRS, CDR2 YFSETQ. The CDR3 has 15 residues. CDR3 residues: CASSLTGTEVTEAFF. The CDR3 DNA follows: TGCGCCAGCAGCTTAACCGGGACAGAAGTTACTGAAGCTTTCTTT.

The chain is built from TRBV29-1 and TRBJ1-3; 7 positions match TRBD1. The CDR3 loop spans 15 amino acids. Germline V gene data show CDR1 as SQVTM and CDR2 as ANQGSEA. After removal of 4 bases from V and 0 bases from J, the junction contained 6 bases not matched to a gene. The CDR3 here is CSVATGALSGNTIYF. CDR3 DNA: TGCAGCGTTGCAACAGGGGCCCTCTCTGGAAACACCATATATTTT.

This chain links TRBV29-1 with TRBJ2-3; no definite D call. Trimming stripped 0 bases from V and 1 base from J, with 8 bases between. Germline V gene data show CDR1 as SQVTM and CDR2 as ANQGSEA. CDR3 length equals 14 residues. Here the CDR3 DNA reads TGCAGCGTTGAAGATCGCCAGGGCACAGATACGCAGTATTTT. It codes for CSVEDRQGTDTQYF.

The chain has TRBV7-2 and TRBJ2-1; D is unresolved. CDR1 is SGHTA and CDR2 is FQGNSA in the germline V gene. CDR3 size: 15 residues. V was cut by 5 bases and J by 0 bases, with 11 bases left in between. CDR3 sequence: CASSPSKSSYNEQFF. The DNA for the CDR3 is TGTGCCAGCAGCCCGTCAAAGAGCTCCTACAATGAGCAGTTCTTC.

The chain's CDR3 is CASSRDRAYNSPLHF. As DNA, the CDR3 is TGTGCCAGCAGTCGCGACAGGGCCTATAATTCACCCCTCCACTTT. This rearrangement joins TRBV7-3 to TRBJ1-6, with 7 bases fitting TRBD1. V lost 6 bases and J lost 2; bases outside the gene matches: 4. The CDR3 extends over 15 amino acids. The germline CDR1 and CDR2 sequences are SGHTA and FQGTGA.

The chain has TRBV27 and TRBJ1-2, with D tentatively TRBD1 (5 bases). Germline V gene data show CDR1 as MNHEY and CDR2 as SMNVEV (reference sequence). The CDR3 contains 13 residues. Trimming removed 2 bases at V and 4 bases at J, with 8 bases between. Here the CDR3 DNA reads TGTGCCAGCAGTTTAGTGGGGGGCTATGGCTACACCTTC. As protein: CASSLVGGYGYTF.

The chain couples TRBV7-9 to TRBJ2-2, with TRBD2 as a possible D gene (7 bases). V lost 5 bases to trimming and J lost 3 bases, with 13 bases between them. Looked up from germline, CDR1 is SEHNR and CDR2 is FQNEAQ (reference sequence). The CDR3 has 15 residues. CDR3 in amino acids: CASSRRGGYTGELFF. Here the CDR3 DNA reads TGTGCCAGCAGCCGCAGGGGAGGGTACACCGGGGAGCTGTTTTTT.

The rearrangement uses TRBV18 and TRBJ2-1; 10 bases are a match to TRBD2. This CDR3 contains 17 residues. Germline trimming cut 1 base from V and 6 bases from J; bases unmatched to any gene: 9. CDR1 is KGHSH and CDR2 is LQKENI in the germline V gene. The CDR3 DNA reads TGTGCCAGCTCACCACAGGGATCTAGCGGGAGAATCAATGAGCAGTTCTTC. This translates into CASSPQGSSGRINEQFF.

The chain employs TRBV9 and TRBJ1-5, with TRBD1 matching 8 bases. J gave up 7 bases and V 2 bases, and 5 bases lay outside the gene matches. CDR1 is SGDLS, CDR2 YYNGEE, per germline. CDR3 length: 14 amino acids. Here the CDR3 reads CASSVDRGGQPQHF. CDR3 in DNA: TGTGCCAGCAGCGTCGACAGGGGTGGGCAGCCCCAGCATTTT.

As for this clone: In the same sample, other DNA sequences code for this CDR3. The chain combines TRBV7-2 with TRBJ1-3, with 7 bases matching TRBD1. The ends lost 5 bases at V and 2 bases at J; junction bases unmatched: 3. Per the germline V gene, CDR1 is SGHTA and CDR2 is FQGNSA. The CDR3 has 14 residues. The CDR3 protein is CASSPDRTGNTIYF. The DNA for the CDR3 is TGTGCCAGCAGCCCGGACAGGACTGGAAACACCATATATTTT.

The chain joins TRBV25-1 to TRBJ1-5; 7 bases fit TRBD1. The CDR3 spans 15 residues. The V gene's germline CDR1 is MGHDK and CDR2 SYGVNS. Unmatched junction bases numbered 3, after V lost 1 base and J lost 3 bases. This CDR3 is CASSESTGSNQPQHF. CDR3 sequence (DNA): TGTGCCAGCAGTGAATCGACAGGGTCCAATCAGCCCCAGCATTTT.

V is TRBV7-3 and J is TRBJ1-2, with D hard to call. The CDR3 contains 14 residues. V was trimmed by 0 bases and J by 5 bases, leaving 10 bases between them. CDR1 and CDR2 (germline): SGHTA, FQGTGA. CDR3 residues: CASSLTQPGYGYTF. As DNA, the CDR3 is TGTGCCAGCAGCTTAACTCAGCCAGGATATGGCTACACCTTC.

The V gene is TRBV5-4, the J gene TRBJ2-3; TRBD2 agrees at 9 bases. CDR3 size: 15 residues. Germline lookup yields CDR1 SGHNT and CDR2 YYREEE (reference sequence). Trimming cost V 0 bases and J 3 bases; bases outside gene matches: 2. CDR3 in DNA: TGTGCCAGCAGCTTGGGCGGGGGGGGGACAGATACGCAGTATTTT. Its protein product is CASSLGGGGTDTQYF.

The gene calls are TRBV9 and TRBJ1-2; possibly TRBD1 for D (5 bases). The ends were cut back, 1 base at V and 10 bases at J, with 11 bases in the middle. This CDR3 spans 12 amino acids. Germline V gives CDR1 SGDLS, CDR2 YYNGEE. The CDR3 region has the DNA TGTGCCAGCAGCGTACAGGGCTGGGACTACACCTTC. This sequence encodes CASSVQGWDYTF.

V gene TRBV9 combines with J gene TRBJ2-2, with 7 positions matching TRBD1. With V trimmed by 4 bases and J by 3 bases, 6 bases remained unmatched. The CDR3 contains 15 residues. The germline CDR1 and CDR2 sequences are SGDLS and YYNGEE. CDR3 in amino acids: CASSPGDSDTGELFF. CDR3 in DNA: TGTGCCAGCAGCCCCGGGGACAGCGACACCGGGGAGCTGTTTTTT.

This chain uses TRBV10-3 with TRBJ2-7, with 9 bases matching TRBD1. This CDR3 has 13 amino acids. Trimming removed 8 bases from V and 4 bases from J; junction bases left unmatched: 6. Per the germline V gene, CDR1 is ENHRY and CDR2 is SYGVKD. CDR3 sequence reads: CAIQGTGSYEQYF. The DNA for the CDR3 is TGTGCCATCCAGGGGACAGGGTCTTACGAGCAGTACTTC.